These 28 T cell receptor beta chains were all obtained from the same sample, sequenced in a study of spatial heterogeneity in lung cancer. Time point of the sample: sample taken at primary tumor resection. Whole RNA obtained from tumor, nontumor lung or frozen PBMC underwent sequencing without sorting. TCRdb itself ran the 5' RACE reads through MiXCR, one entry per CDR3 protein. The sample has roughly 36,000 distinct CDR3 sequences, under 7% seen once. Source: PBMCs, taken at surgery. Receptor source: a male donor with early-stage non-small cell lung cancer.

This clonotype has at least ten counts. The CDR3 nucleotides read TGTGCCAGCAGTCCCGCCGGGGGGGGCTCCTACAATGAGCAGTTCTTC. Translation gives CASSPAGGGSYNEQFF. The gene calls are TRBV28 and TRBJ2-1; 8 bases match TRBD2. This CDR3 spans 16 amino acids. Germline trimming cut 5 bases from V and 0 bases from J; bases unmatched to any gene: 6. Germline CDR1 MDHEN, CDR2 SYDVKM.

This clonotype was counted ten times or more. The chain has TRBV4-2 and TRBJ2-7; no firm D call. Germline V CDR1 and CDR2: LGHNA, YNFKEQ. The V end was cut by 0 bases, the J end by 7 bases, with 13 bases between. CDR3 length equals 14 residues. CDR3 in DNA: TGTGCCAGCAGCCAAGACGGCTCCTTCGCAGAGCAGTACTTC. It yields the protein CASSQDGSFAEQYF.

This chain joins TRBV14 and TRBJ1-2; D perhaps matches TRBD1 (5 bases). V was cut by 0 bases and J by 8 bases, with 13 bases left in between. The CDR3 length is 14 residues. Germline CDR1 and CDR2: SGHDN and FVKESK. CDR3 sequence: CASSQDGEWTGYTF. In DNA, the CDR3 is TGTGCCAGCAGCCAAGATGGAGAGTGGACAGGCTACACCTTC. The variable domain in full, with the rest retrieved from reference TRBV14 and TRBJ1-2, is EAGVTQFPSHSVIEKGQTVTLRCDPISGHDNLYWYRRVMGKEIKFLLHFVKESKQDESGMPNNRFLAERTGGTYSTLKVQPAELEDSGVYFCASSQDGEWTGYTFGSGTRLTVV.

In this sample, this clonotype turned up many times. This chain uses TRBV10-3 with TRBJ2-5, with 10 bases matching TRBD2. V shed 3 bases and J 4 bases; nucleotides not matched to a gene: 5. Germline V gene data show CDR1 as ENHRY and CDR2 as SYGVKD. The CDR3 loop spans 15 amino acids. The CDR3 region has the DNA TGTGCCATCAGTGAATCTCTAGCGGGGGCAGAGACCCAGTACTTC. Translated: CAISESLAGAETQYF.

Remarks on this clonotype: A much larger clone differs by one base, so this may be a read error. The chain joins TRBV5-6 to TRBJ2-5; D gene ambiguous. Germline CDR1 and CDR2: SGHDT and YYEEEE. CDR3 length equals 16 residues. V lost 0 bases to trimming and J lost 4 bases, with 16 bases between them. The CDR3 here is CASSLGTERSGETQYF. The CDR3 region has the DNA TGTGCCAGCAGCTTGGGCACAGAAAGGAGTGGAGAGACCCAGTACTTC.

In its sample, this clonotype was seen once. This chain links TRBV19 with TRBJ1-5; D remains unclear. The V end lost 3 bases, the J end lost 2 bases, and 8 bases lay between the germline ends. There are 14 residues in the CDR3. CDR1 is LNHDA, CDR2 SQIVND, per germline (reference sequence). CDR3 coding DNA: TGTGCCAGTAGTATTGGTGTTGGCAATCAGCCCCAGCATTTT. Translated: CASSIGVGNQPQHF.

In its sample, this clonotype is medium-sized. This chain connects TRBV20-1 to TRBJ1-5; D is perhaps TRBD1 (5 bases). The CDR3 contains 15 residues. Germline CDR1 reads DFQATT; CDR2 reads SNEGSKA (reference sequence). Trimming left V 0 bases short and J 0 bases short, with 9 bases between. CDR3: CSARDAGGSNQPQHF. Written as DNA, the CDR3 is TGCAGTGCTAGAGATGCCGGGGGTAGCAATCAGCCCCAGCATTTT.

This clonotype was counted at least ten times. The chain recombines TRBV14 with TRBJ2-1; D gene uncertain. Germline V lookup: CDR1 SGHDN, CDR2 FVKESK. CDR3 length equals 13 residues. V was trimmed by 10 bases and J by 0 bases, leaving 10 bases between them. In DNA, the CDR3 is TGTGCCATTCAGGCAATCTCCTACAATGAGCAGTTCTTC. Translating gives CAIQAISYNEQFF.

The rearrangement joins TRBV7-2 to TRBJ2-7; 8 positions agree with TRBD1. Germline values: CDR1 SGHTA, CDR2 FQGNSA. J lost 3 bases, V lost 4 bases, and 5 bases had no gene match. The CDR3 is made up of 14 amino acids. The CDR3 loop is CASSSNGQGYEQYF. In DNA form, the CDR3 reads TGTGCCAGCAGCTCTAATGGACAGGGCTACGAGCAGTACTTC. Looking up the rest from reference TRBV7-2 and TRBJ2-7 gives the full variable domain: GAGVSQSPSNKVTEKGKDVELRCDPISGHTALYWYRQSLGQGLEFLIYFQGNSAPDKSGLPSDRFSAERTGGSVSTLTIQRTQQEDSAVYLCASSSNGQGYEQYFGPGTRLTVT.

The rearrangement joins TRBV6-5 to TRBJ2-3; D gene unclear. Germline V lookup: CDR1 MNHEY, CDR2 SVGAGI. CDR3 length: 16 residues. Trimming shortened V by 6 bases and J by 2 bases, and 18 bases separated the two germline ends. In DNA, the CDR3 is TGTGCCAGCAGATCCAACCCGACCCGGCTCACAGATACGCAGTATTTT. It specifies CASRSNPTRLTDTQYF.

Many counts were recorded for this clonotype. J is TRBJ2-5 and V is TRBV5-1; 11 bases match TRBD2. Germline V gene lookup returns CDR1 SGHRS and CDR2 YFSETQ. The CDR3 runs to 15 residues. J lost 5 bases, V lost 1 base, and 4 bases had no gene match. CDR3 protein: CASSLNRLAGETQYF. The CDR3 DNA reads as TGCGCCAGCAGCTTGAATCGACTAGCGGGGGAGACCCAGTACTTC.

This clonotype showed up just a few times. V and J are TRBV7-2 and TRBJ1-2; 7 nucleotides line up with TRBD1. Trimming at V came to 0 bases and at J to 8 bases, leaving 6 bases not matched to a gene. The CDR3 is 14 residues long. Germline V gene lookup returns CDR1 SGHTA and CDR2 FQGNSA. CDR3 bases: TGTGCCAGCAGCTTAGCTGAGGGGGCGGAAGGCTACACCTTC. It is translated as CASSLAEGAEGYTF.

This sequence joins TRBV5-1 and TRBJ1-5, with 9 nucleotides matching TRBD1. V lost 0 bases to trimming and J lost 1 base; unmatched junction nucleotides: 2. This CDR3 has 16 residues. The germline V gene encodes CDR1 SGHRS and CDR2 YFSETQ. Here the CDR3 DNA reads TGCGCCAGCAGCTTGGGGGGACAGGGAAGCAATCAGCCCCAGCATTTT. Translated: CASSLGGQGSNQPQHF.

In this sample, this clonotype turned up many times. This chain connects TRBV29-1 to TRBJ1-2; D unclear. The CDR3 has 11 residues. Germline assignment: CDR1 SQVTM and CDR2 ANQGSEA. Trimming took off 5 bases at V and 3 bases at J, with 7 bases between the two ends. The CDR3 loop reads CSVRVYYGYTF. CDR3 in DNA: TGCAGCGTTCGGGTTTACTATGGCTACACCTTC. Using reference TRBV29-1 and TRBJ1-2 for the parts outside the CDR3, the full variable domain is SAVISQKPSRDICQRGTSLTIQCQVDSQVTMMFWYRQQPGQSLTLIATANQGSEATYESGFVIDKFPISRPNLTFSTLTVSNMSPEDSSIYLCSVRVYYGYTFGSGTRLTVV.

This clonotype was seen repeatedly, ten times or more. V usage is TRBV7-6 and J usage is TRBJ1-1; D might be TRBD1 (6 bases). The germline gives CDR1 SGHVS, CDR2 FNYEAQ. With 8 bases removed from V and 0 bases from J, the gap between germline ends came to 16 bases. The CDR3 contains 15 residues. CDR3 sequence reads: CASLKGGAVNTEAFF. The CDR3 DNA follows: TGTGCCAGCCTGAAGGGGGGGGCGGTGAACACTGAAGCTTTCTTT. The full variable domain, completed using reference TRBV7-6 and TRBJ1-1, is GAGVSQSPRYKVTKRGQDVALRCDPISGHVSLYWYRQALGQGPEFLTYFNYEAQQDKSGLPNDRFSAERPEGSISTLTIQRTEQRDSAMYRCASLKGGAVNTEAFFGQGTRLTVV.

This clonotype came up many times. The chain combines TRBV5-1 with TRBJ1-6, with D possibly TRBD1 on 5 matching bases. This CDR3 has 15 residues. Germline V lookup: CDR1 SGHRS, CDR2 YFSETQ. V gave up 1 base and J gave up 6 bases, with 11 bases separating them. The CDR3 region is CASSLQTDRNSPLHF. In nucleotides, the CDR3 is TGCGCCAGCAGCTTGCAGACAGACCGTAATTCACCCCTCCACTTT.

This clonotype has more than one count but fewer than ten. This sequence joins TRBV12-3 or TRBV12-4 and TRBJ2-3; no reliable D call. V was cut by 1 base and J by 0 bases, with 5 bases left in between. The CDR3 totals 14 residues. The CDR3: CASSLEQSTDTQYF. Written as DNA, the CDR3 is TGTGCCAGCAGTTTAGAACAGAGCACAGATACGCAGTATTTT.

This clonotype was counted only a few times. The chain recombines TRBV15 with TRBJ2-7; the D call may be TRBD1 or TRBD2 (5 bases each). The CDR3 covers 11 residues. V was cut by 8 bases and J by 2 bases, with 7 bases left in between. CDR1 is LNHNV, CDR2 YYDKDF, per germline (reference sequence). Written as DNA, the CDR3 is TGTGCCACCGGGACCACCTACGAGCAGTACTTC. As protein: CATGTTYEQYF.

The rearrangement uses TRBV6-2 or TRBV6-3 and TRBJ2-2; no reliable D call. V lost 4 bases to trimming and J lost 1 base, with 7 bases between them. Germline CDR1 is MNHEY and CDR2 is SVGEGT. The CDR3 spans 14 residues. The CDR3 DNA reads TGTGCCAGCAGTTGCTGCGGGAACACCGGGGAGCTGTTTTTT. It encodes CASSCCGNTGELFF.

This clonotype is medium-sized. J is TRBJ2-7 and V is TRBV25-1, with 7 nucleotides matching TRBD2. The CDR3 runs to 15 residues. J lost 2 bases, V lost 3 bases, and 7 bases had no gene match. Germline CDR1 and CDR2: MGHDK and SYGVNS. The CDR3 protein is CASSDGVAGAYEQYF. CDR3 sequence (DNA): TGTGCCAGCAGTGATGGGGTTGCGGGGGCCTACGAGCAGTACTTC.

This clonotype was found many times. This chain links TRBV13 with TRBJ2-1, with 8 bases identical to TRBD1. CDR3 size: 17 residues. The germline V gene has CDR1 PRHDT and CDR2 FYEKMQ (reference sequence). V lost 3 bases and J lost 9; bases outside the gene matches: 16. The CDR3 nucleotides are TGTGCCAGCAGCTTCCGGAGCAGGGGGCGGGGTTCAGGTGAGCAGTTCTTC. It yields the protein CASSFRSRGRGSGEQFF.

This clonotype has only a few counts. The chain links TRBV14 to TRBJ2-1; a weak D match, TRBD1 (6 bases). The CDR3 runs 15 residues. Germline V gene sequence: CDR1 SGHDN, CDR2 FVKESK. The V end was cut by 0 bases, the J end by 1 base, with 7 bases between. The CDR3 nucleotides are TGTGCCAGCAGCCAAGACCAGGGGTCCTACAATGAGCAGTTCTTC. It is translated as CASSQDQGSYNEQFF. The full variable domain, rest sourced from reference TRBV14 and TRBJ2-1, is EAGVTQFPSHSVIEKGQTVTLRCDPISGHDNLYWYRRVMGKEIKFLLHFVKESKQDESGMPNNRFLAERTGGTYSTLKVQPAELEDSGVYFCASSQDQGSYNEQFFGPGTRLTVL.

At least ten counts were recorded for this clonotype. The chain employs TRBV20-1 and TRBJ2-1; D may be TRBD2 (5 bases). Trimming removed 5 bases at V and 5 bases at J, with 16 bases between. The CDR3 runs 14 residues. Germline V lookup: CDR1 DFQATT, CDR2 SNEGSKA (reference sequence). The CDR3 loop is CSAPPGRRDNEQFF. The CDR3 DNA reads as TGCAGTGCTCCCCCGGGGAGAAGGGACAATGAGCAGTTCTTC.

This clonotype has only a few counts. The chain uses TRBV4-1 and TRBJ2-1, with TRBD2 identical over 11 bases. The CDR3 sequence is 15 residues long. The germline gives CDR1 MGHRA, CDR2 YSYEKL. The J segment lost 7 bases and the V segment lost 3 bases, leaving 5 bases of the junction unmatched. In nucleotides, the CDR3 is TGCGCCAGCAGCCAGCCCGGGACTAGCGGAAATGAGCAGTTCTTC. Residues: CASSQPGTSGNEQFF.

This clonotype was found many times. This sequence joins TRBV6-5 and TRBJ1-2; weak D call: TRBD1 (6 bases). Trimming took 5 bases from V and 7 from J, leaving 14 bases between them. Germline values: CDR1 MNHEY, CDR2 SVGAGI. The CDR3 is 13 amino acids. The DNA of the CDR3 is TGTGCCAGCAGTCAGGGGATGAAAAGTGGCTACACCTTC. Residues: CASSQGMKSGYTF.

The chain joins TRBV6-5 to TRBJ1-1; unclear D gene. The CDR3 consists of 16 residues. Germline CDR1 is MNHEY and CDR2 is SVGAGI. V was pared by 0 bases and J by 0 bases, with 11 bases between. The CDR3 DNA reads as TGTGCCAGCAGTTACTCCGCAGCCTACGTGAACACTGAAGCTTTCTTT. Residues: CASSYSAAYVNTEAFF.

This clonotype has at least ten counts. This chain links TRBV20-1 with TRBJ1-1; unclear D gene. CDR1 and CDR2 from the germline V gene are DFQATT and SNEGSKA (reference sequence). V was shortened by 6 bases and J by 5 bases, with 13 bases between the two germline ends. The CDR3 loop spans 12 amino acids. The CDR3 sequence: CSAAMGITEAFF. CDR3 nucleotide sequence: TGCAGTGCCGCCATGGGTATTACTGAAGCTTTCTTT.

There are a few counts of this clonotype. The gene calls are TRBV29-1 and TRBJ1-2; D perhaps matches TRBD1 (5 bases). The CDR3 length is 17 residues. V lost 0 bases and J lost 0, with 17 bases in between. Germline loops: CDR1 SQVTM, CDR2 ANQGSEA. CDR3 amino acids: CSVEDWPPQGANYGYTF. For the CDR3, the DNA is TGCAGCGTTGAAGATTGGCCCCCGCAGGGAGCTAACTATGGCTACACCTTC.